This T cell receptor (beta chain) was sequenced in a study of regulatory T cells in long-lasting Graves disease. Regarding the study as a whole: Exclusively peripheral blood, rather than thyroid tissue, was studied.

This clonotype showed up just a few times. The target antigen is unknown. Regarding time point: persistent/refractory GD, antithyroid drugs over 5 years with positive TRAb. The TCR library was made from RNA that had been extracted from PBMCs in TRIzol. Peripheral blood, roughly 8.8 milliliters of it, was drawn into EDTA tubes. Libraries of TCR beta came from iRepertoire HTBI primers plus Arm-PCR of CDR3 regions. TCRdb independently ran MiXCR on the multiplex PCR reads; one entry per CDR3 protein. The table lists some 370,000 distinct CDR3 sequences, less than 30% of them singletons. The sequence derives from a woman aged 40 to 50 with Graves disease. Specimen: peripheral blood mononuclear cells (PBMCs), collected when the disease was refractory, from a patient treated with antithyroid drugs.

The CDR3 nucleotides are TGTGCCAGCAGCTTACAGGGCCCTCCTACCTACGAGCAGTACTTC. Protein: CASSLQGPPTYEQYF. This sequence joins TRBV7-3 and TRBJ2-7; D might be TRBD1 (5 bases). Germline loops: CDR1 SGHTA, CDR2 FQGTGA. Trimming cost V 2 bases and J 2 bases, with 13 bases left between them. The CDR3 has 15 residues.